This entry features one T cell receptor beta chain sequence. Its cognate antigen is unknown. Between the trimmed V and J ends, which lost 0 bases and 2 bases, there was a span of 13 bases. Per germline, CDR1 SGHTA and CDR2 FQGNSA. This CDR3 is built from 16 residues. This entry belongs to a study of cytomegalovirus exposure and HLA in healthy donors. Study results and caveats: Certain indistinguishable V segments, among them TRBV6-2 and TRBV6-3, were excluded. In a later analysis, V- and J-gene trimming of beta chains associated with a DCLRE1C missense variant, replicated independently. In vitro testing confirmed a few CMV-associated chains as specific for CMV antigens.

PCR employed 60 Vbeta and 13 Jbeta primers. Clones were read by immunoSEQ multiplex PCR, and TCRdb kept only the in-frame ones, dropping some. Of approximately 220,000 clones in the sample, about 74% were seen once. This receptor was obtained from a woman aged 25-40 years in good health and CMV-seronegative. Sequencing was done on a sample of PBMCs. The V gene is TRBV7-2, the J gene TRBJ1-2, with a weak D call TRBD1 (5 bases). The CDR3 sequence: CASSLATRQLNYGYTF. CDR3 DNA sequence: TGTGCCAGCAGCTTAGCCACACGACAGTTGAACTATGGCTACACCTTC.